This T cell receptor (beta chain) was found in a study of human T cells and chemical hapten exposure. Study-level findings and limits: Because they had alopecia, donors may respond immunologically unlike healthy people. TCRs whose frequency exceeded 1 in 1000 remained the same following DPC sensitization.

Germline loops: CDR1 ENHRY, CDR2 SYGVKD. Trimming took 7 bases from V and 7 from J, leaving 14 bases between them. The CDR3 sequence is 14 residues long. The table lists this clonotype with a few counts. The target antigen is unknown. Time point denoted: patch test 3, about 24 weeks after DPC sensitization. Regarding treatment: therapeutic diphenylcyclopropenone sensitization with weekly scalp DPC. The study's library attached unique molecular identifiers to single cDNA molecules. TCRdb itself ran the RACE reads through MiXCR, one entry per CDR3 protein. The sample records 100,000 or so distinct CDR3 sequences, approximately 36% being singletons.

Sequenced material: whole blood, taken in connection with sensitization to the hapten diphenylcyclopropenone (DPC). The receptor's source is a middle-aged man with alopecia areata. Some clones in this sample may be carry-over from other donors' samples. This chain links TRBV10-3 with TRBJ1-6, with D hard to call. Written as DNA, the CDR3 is TGTGCCATCAACGGAGCAGGCTCAAATTCACCCCTCCACTTT. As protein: CAINGAGSNSPLHF.